This T cell receptor (beta chain) was identified during a study of CD8 T cells in ankylosing spondylitis. Regarding the study as a whole: What seemed typical of ankylosing spondylitis blood was a TCR beta motif built from about 8 highly homologous variants.

This clonotype occurred a few times. Its target is not known. TCRdb redid the calling of the 5' RACE reads with MiXCR, one entry per CDR3 protein. The sample contains around 480,000 distinct CDR3 sequences, approximately 17% of which appear only once. The germline gives CDR1 DFQATT, CDR2 SNEGSKA (reference sequence). CDR3 length: 13 amino acids. Between the trimmed V and J ends, which lost 2 bases and 5 bases, there was a span of 13 bases. The chain joins TRBV20-1 to TRBJ2-7; a possible D gene is TRBD1 (5 bases). Sequencing was done on a sample of blood, either unsorted or a sorted T cell fraction (not recorded which). The source is a male donor with ankylosing spondylitis. As DNA, the CDR3 is TGCAGTGCTAGAAGGGGAACCCTCGACGAGCAGTACTTC. It is translated as CSARRGTLDEQYF.